This T cell receptor (beta chain) was captured by sequencing in a study of T cell clusters in autoimmune cytopenias. The CDR3 runs 15 residues. Germline lookup yields CDR1 SGHNT and CDR2 YYREEE (reference sequence). Multiplex touch-down PCR amplified TRB using TRB-A and TRB-B pools in one tube. No DNA is given; TCRdb re-called the multiplex PCR reads and lists each CDR3 protein once. The sample is made up of 2,500 to 3,000 distinct CDR3 sequences, and the top ten hold approximately 6.3% of it. According to its frequency, this clonotype is medium-sized. TRB was amplified from roughly 250 ng of peripheral blood genomic DNA per sample. These data are also associated with another study on T cell repertoires in aging, cancer and after chemotherapy. That study adds: Median generation probability rose over the chemotherapy interval in each cancer cohort, suggesting rebound thymic output. These repertoire data do not allow conclusions about immunological memory after chemotherapy.

The TCR originated in a human donor in good health. This sequence joins TRBV5-4 and TRBJ2-2; lacking DNA, the TRBD1 call made by TCRdb goes unchecked. The sequenced material came from peripheral blood. CDR3 amino acids: CASSLELQATGELFF.